The rows below give T cell receptor beta chains drawn from one sample of a study of beta chain features in type 1 diabetes. Method: immunoSEQ multiplex PCR; TCRdb's copy keeps in-frame clones and lacks some. Among more than 200,000 clones, more than 15% were seen once, and the ten largest hold less than 0.09%. The material sequenced was naive CD4+ T cells from blood. These receptors were taken from a man aged 30-40 years with type 1 diabetes. CDR3s include the opening cysteine and the closing phenylalanine or tryptophan. A D gene is named only where the DNA matches it firmly. Some rows have no size entry. The others give once, few or many, or a class for an expanded clone.

v_gene: TRBV30
abundance: .
d_gene: .
j_gene: TRBJ1-1
CDR3nt: TGTGCCTGGAATCCACAGAGGAACACTGAAGCTTTCTTT
CDR3aa: CAWNPQRNTEAFF

v_gene: TRBV7-9
abundance: few
d_gene: .
j_gene: TRBJ1-2
CDR3nt: TGTGCCAGCAGCTCCAGGGACAACTATGGCTACACCTTC
CDR3aa: CASSSRDNYGYTF

v_gene: TRBV28
abundance: .
d_gene: .
j_gene: TRBJ2-1
CDR3nt: TGTGCCAGCCTCCCGGGGGCTAGCGGTAACAATGAGCAGTTCTTC
CDR3aa: CASLPGASGNNEQFF

v_gene: TRBV29-1
abundance: .
d_gene: .
j_gene: TRBJ2-5
CDR3nt: TGCAGCGTTGGAAGACAGACACCCCAAGAGACCCAGTACTTC
CDR3aa: CSVGRQTPQETQYF

v_gene: TRBV7-2
abundance: few
d_gene: TRBD1
j_gene: TRBJ1-5
CDR3nt: TGTGCCAGCAGCTCCGGGACAGGGGCGCAAGGGCCCCAGCATTTT
CDR3aa: CASSSGTGAQGPQHF

v_gene: TRBV28
abundance: .
d_gene: TRBD2
j_gene: TRBJ2-3
CDR3nt: TGTGCCAGCAGTTTGGAGCGGGATGACACAGATACGCAGTATTTT
CDR3aa: CASSLERDDTDTQYF

v_gene: TRBV29-1
abundance: few
d_gene: .
j_gene: TRBJ2-3
CDR3nt: TGCAGCGTGGGCCTCCCGCCCAGCACAGATACGCAGTATTTT
CDR3aa: CSVGLPPSTDTQYF

v_gene: TRBV7-2
abundance: .
d_gene: .
j_gene: TRBJ2-7
CDR3nt: TGTGCCAGCAGCTACGGCATTGGAGCGGGTGAGCAGTACTTC
CDR3aa: CASSYGIGAGEQYF

v_gene: TRBV19
abundance: .
d_gene: .
j_gene: TRBJ2-4
CDR3nt: TGTGCCAGTAACACGCCAGGGGGGCGAGACATTCAGTACTTC
CDR3aa: CASNTPGGRDIQYF

v_gene: TRBV7-2
abundance: .
d_gene: .
j_gene: TRBJ2-7
CDR3nt: TGTGCCAGCAGCTTAGTGGGCCGCGACTCCTACGAGCAGTACTTC
CDR3aa: CASSLVGRDSYEQYF

v_gene: TRBV9
abundance: few
d_gene: TRBD1
j_gene: TRBJ1-2
CDR3nt: TGTGCCAGCAGCGTCTCCCCGGGACAGGGGTATGGCTACACCTTC
CDR3aa: CASSVSPGQGYGYTF

v_gene: TRBV29-1
abundance: few
d_gene: .
j_gene: TRBJ1-1
CDR3nt: TGCAGCGTGACAGGGAACACTGAAGCTTTCTTT
CDR3aa: CSVTGNTEAFF

v_gene: TRBV9
abundance: .
d_gene: .
j_gene: TRBJ2-2
CDR3nt: TGTGCCAGCAGCGTACAAGGGAACGGGGAGCTGTTTTTT
CDR3aa: CASSVQGNGELFF

v_gene: TRBV4-1
abundance: .
d_gene: .
j_gene: TRBJ2-4
CDR3nt: TGCGCCAGCAGCCAAGAAGACGGTAAAAACATTCAGTACTTC
CDR3aa: CASSQEDGKNIQYF

v_gene: TRBV9
abundance: few
d_gene: TRBD1
j_gene: TRBJ2-5
CDR3nt: TGTGCCAGCAGCGGGGGACAGCAAGAGACCCAGTACTTC
CDR3aa: CASSGGQQETQYF

v_gene: TRBV28
abundance: few
d_gene: .
j_gene: TRBJ2-4
CDR3nt: TGTGCCAGCGGGTACTCACTAGCCAAAAACATTCAGTACTTC
CDR3aa: CASGYSLAKNIQYF

v_gene: TRBV14
abundance: .
d_gene: .
j_gene: TRBJ2-5
CDR3nt: TGTGCCAGCAGCCGCAGGGTATCGGAGACCCAGTACTTC
CDR3aa: CASSRRVSETQYF

v_gene: TRBV6-6
abundance: once
d_gene: TRBD1
j_gene: TRBJ2-5
CDR3nt: TGTGCCAGCAGTGGACAGGCCGGCAGGGAGACCCAGTACTTC
CDR3aa: CASSGQAGRETQYF

v_gene: TRBV7-8
abundance: few
d_gene: .
j_gene: TRBJ2-1
CDR3nt: TGTGCCAGCAGCCCCGGCTCCTACAATGAGCAGTTCTTC
CDR3aa: CASSPGSYNEQFF

v_gene: TRBV30
abundance: once
d_gene: .
j_gene: TRBJ1-2
CDR3nt: TGTGCCTGGAGTGCCCAGGGGAACTATGGCTACACCTTC
CDR3aa: CAWSAQGNYGYTF

v_gene: TRBV7-9
abundance: few
d_gene: .
j_gene: TRBJ1-1
CDR3nt: TGTGCCAGCAGCTTAATCGCAGGAGCAGGGCGGGGAGGTGAAGCTTTCTTT
CDR3aa: CASSLIAGAGRGGEAFF

v_gene: TRBV9
abundance: .
d_gene: .
j_gene: TRBJ2-1
CDR3nt: TGTGCCAGCAGCGTAGCCCCGGGCTCCTACAATGAGCAGTTCTTC
CDR3aa: CASSVAPGSYNEQFF

v_gene: TRBV6-5
abundance: .
d_gene: TRBD1
j_gene: TRBJ1-2
CDR3nt: TGTGCCAGCTCCCGGGACAGGGACTATGGCTACACCTTC
CDR3aa: CASSRDRDYGYTF

v_gene: TRBV30
abundance: few
d_gene: .
j_gene: TRBJ1-1
CDR3nt: TGTGCCTGGAGTGTACTCAACCAAGCTTTCTTT
CDR3aa: CAWSVLNQAFF

v_gene: TRBV7-3
abundance: few
d_gene: .
j_gene: TRBJ2-1
CDR3nt: TGTGCCAGCAGCTTAAACAGCGATGAGCAGTTCTTC
CDR3aa: CASSLNSDEQFF

v_gene: TRBV20-1
abundance: .
d_gene: .
j_gene: TRBJ1-4
CDR3nt: TGCAGTGCTAGAGTAGGGGAAAAACTGTTTTTT
CDR3aa: CSARVGEKLFF

v_gene: TRBV29-1
abundance: few
d_gene: .
j_gene: TRBJ2-1
CDR3nt: TGCAGCGTTGATCGACAGCTCTCCTACAATGAGCAGTTCTTC
CDR3aa: CSVDRQLSYNEQFF

v_gene: TRBV4-1
abundance: .
d_gene: .
j_gene: TRBJ1-2
CDR3nt: TGCGCCAGCAGCCAAGACAGCTATGGCTACACCTTC
CDR3aa: CASSQDSYGYTF

v_gene: TRBV9
abundance: .
d_gene: .
j_gene: TRBJ2-7
CDR3nt: TGTGCCAGCAGCGTACTCGGACAGACCTACGAGCAGTACTTC
CDR3aa: CASSVLGQTYEQYF

v_gene: TRBV4-2
abundance: few
d_gene: TRBD1
j_gene: TRBJ2-5
CDR3nt: TGTGCCAGCAGCCAAACCGGGACAGGGGAGGAAGAGACCCAGTACTTC
CDR3aa: CASSQTGTGEEETQYF

v_gene: TRBV28
abundance: few
d_gene: .
j_gene: TRBJ2-1
CDR3nt: TGTGCCAGCAGTTTAGAGGATGAGCAGTTCTTC
CDR3aa: CASSLEDEQFF

v_gene: TRBV7-7
abundance: .
d_gene: .
j_gene: TRBJ2-1
CDR3nt: TGTGCTAGCAGCTTCTGCATCAAAGTGGAATGCTCCTACAATGAGCAGTTCTTC
CDR3aa: CASSFCIKVECSYNEQFF

v_gene: TRBV21-1
abundance: few
d_gene: .
j_gene: TRBJ2-3
CDR3nt: TGTGCCAGCAGCTTTCGACTTTTGTACACAGATACGCAGTATTTT
CDR3aa: CASSFRLLYTDTQYF

v_gene: TRBV15
abundance: .
d_gene: TRBD2
j_gene: TRBJ2-5
CDR3nt: TGTGCCACCAGCAGAGATAGAGCGGGAACGGCAGAGACCCAGTACTTC
CDR3aa: CATSRDRAGTAETQYF

v_gene: TRBV29-1
abundance: few
d_gene: TRBD1
j_gene: TRBJ2-5
CDR3nt: TGCAGCGTTCGCTGGACAGGGGATCAAGAGACCCAGTACTTC
CDR3aa: CSVRWTGDQETQYF

v_gene: TRBV30
abundance: .
d_gene: .
j_gene: TRBJ2-7
CDR3nt: TGTGCCTGGAGTACTTCAGGGGTCGAGCAGTACTTC
CDR3aa: CAWSTSGVEQYF